A selection of T cell receptor beta chains follows, all from one sample in a study of blood T cell repertoires in COVID-19. Assay: immunoSEQ multiplex PCR; the TCRdb copy retains only in-frame clones and omits some. Here the sample spans approximately 170,000 clones, more than 85% being singletons. The material sequenced was peripheral blood. These receptors were obtained from a man younger than 40 with acute or convalescent COVID-19. Each CDR3 is given with its conserved first and last residue. The D gene is left open where the match is weak. Clone sizes are given selectively: once, few, many, or a class where the clone is expanded.

TRBJ1-3	-	-	TRBV18	CASSPLQAVNYAFFGNTIYF	TGTGCCAGCTCACCCCTGCAAGCGGTAAACTACGCGTTTTTTGGAAACACCATATATTTT
TRBJ1-2	-	-	TRBV27	CASSPQGYGYTF	TGTGCCAGCAGTCCCCAGGGTTACGGCTACACCTTC
TRBJ1-5	-	TRBD1	TRBV6-5	CATRTGSQPQHF	TGTGCCACCAGGACAGGGAGTCAGCCCCAGCATTTT
TRBJ1-5	few	-	TRBV28	CASSLRGWGGNQPQHF	TGTGCCAGCAGTTTAAGGGGATGGGGCGGCAATCAGCCCCAGCATTTT
TRBJ1-4	once	-	TRBV13	CASSETGATNEKLFF	TGTGCCAGCAGCGAAACAGGAGCAACTAATGAAAAACTGTTTTTT
TRBJ1-6	-	-	TRBV9	CASSASGPNNSPLHF	TGTGCCAGCAGCGCGAGCGGTCCCAATAATTCACCCCTCCACTTT
TRBJ2-3	few	TRBD2	TRBV5-8	CASSFTRGADTQYF	TGTGCCAGCAGCTTTACGCGGGGGGCAGATACGCAGTATTTT
TRBJ1-5	-	-	TRBV24-1	CATQDRGANQPQHF	TGTGCCACTCAGGATCGGGGGGCCAATCAGCCCCAGCATTTT
TRBJ2-7	once	TRBD1	TRBV11-2	CASSRDRGWEQYF	TGTGCCAGCAGCCGGGACAGGGGCTGGGAGCAGTACTTC
TRBJ2-7	-	TRBD1	TRBV29-1	CSVVTFPDRELEQYF	TGCAGCGTTGTTACGTTTCCGGACAGGGAACTCGAGCAGTACTTC
TRBJ2-1	-	-	TRBV2	CASSEVSGYNEQFF	TGTGCCAGCAGTGAAGTTAGCGGCTACAATGAGCAGTTCTTC
TRBJ2-3	-	TRBD2	TRBV6-6	CASRLLAGVADTQYF	TGTGCCAGCAGACTACTAGCGGGGGTGGCAGATACGCAGTATTTT
TRBJ2-3	-	-	TRBV7-9	CASSLFISTGRTDTQYF	TGTGCCAGCAGCTTATTTATTAGTACAGGGCGCACAGATACGCAGTATTTT
TRBJ2-3	-	-	TRBV9	CASSVDGGGSQYF	TGTGCCAGCAGCGTAGATGGGGGCGGGAGTCAGTATTTT
TRBJ1-3	-	-	TRBV5-1	CASSLAQGGNTIYF	TGCGCCAGCAGCTTGGCTCAGGGGGGAAACACCATATATTTT
TRBJ2-1	-	TRBD1	TRBV5-8	CASSETGGAYNEQFF	TGTGCCAGCAGCGAAACAGGGGGCGCATACAATGAGCAGTTCTTC
TRBJ1-1	-	TRBD1	TRBV6-6	CASRAGTGAMNTEAFF	TGTGCCAGCAGAGCCGGGACAGGGGCCATGAACACTGAAGCTTTCTTT
TRBJ1-3	-	-	TRBV18	CASSPLRDTNSGNTIYF	TGTGCCAGCTCACCTCTCCGGGACACAAACTCTGGAAACACCATATATTTT
TRBJ2-7	-	TRBD2	TRBV11-1	CASSHSGRPSYEQYF	TGTGCCAGCAGCCATAGCGGGAGACCTTCCTACGAGCAGTACTTC
TRBJ1-4	-	TRBD1	TRBV18	CASSLSTGNEKLFF	TGTGCCAGCTCACTATCGACAGGGAATGAAAAACTGTTTTTT
TRBJ1-6	-	-	TRBV11-3	CASSLGLNSPLHF	TGTGCCAGCAGCCTTGGACTTAATTCACCCCTCCACTTT
TRBJ1-1	few	-	TRBV5-4	CASSFLQGRDTEAFF	TGTGCCAGCAGCTTCCTCCAGGGGCGGGACACTGAAGCTTTCTTT
TRBJ1-5	few	-	TRBV4-2	CASSQAIDQPQHF	TGTGCCAGCAGCCAAGCTATCGATCAGCCCCAGCATTTT
TRBJ1-4	once	-	TRBV7-9	CASSFREEEKLFF	TGTGCCAGCAGCTTCAGGGAGGAAGAAAAACTGTTTTTT
TRBJ2-7	-	-	TRBV5-1	CASSLLRGYEQYF	TGCGCCAGCAGCTTACTCAGGGGCTACGAGCAGTACTTC
TRBJ1-2	-	TRBD1	TRBV19	CASSTEPGQGARGHGYTF	TGTGCCAGTAGTACAGAACCGGGACAGGGGGCCCGAGGCCATGGCTACACCTTC
TRBJ2-7	-	-	TRBV29-1	CSVDQGVEQYF	TGCAGCGTTGACCAGGGTGTCGAGCAGTACTTC
TRBJ1-2	-	-	TRBV21-1	CASSKGCLLQGIYGYTF	TGTGCCAGCAGCAAAGGTTGTTTGCTACAGGGAATCTATGGCTACACCTTC
TRBJ1-4	-	TRBD1	TRBV28	CASSSWDSDYNEKLFF	TGTGCCAGCAGTTCCTGGGACAGCGACTATAATGAAAAACTGTTTTTT
TRBJ2-2	-	TRBD1	TRBV5-1	CASMRDSFTGELFF	TGCGCCAGCATGAGGGACAGCTTCACCGGGGAGCTGTTTTTT
TRBJ2-1	-	-	TRBV7-3	CASSLRESSYNEQFF	TGTGCCAGCAGCTTAAGGGAGAGCTCCTACAATGAGCAGTTCTTC
TRBJ1-1	-	TRBD1	TRBV6-1	CASSEGQGGRYTEAFF	TGTGCCAGCAGTGAAGGACAGGGGGGTCGGTACACTGAAGCTTTCTTT
TRBJ1-6	once	TRBD1	TRBV2	CASRGTVANSPLHF	TGTGCCAGCAGGGGGACAGTGGCCAATTCACCCCTCCACTTT
TRBJ1-1	-	-	TRBV7-9	CASSLGGGRTNTEAFF	TGTGCCAGCAGCCTCGGCGGGGGACGGACGAACACTGAAGCTTTCTTT
TRBJ2-5	-	-	TRBV19	CASRSQGSEETQYF	TGTGCCAGTAGGAGTCAGGGGAGCGAAGAGACCCAGTACTTC
TRBJ1-5	-	-	TRBV28	CASSLGWTEDNQPQHF	TGTGCCAGCAGTTTAGGTTGGACAGAGGACAATCAGCCCCAGCATTTT
TRBJ2-5	-	-	TRBV5-4	CAGGRRDEETQYF	TGTGCCGGGGGTAGGCGGGACGAAGAGACCCAGTACTTC
TRBJ1-2	-	TRBD1	TRBV6-6	CASSPGQVANYGYTF	TGTGCCAGCAGTCCAGGACAGGTCGCTAACTATGGCTACACCTTC
TRBJ1-2	once	-	TRBV15	CATSRGRAKDGYTF	TGTGCCACCAGCAGAGGCAGGGCTAAGGATGGCTACACCTTC
TRBJ2-3	-	TRBD2	TRBV7-8	CASSLAAGGRVRTDTQYF	TGTGCCAGCAGCTTGGCCGCGGGGGGCCGGGTGCGCACAGATACGCAGTATTTT
TRBJ2-3	-	TRBD2	TRBV9	CASSVSGTSGGGTDTQYF	TGTGCCAGCAGCGTCTCCGGGACTAGCGGAGGGGGGACAGATACGCAGTATTTT
TRBJ1-2	-	-	TRBV6-6	CASTLDSYGYTF	TGTGCCAGCACCTTGGACAGTTATGGCTACACCTTC
TRBJ2-7	-	TRBD2	TRBV15	CATSRGRTSGAEQYF	TGTGCCACCAGCAGAGGCCGGACTAGCGGGGCCGAGCAGTACTTC
TRBJ2-1	-	-	TRBV11-2	CASSLGTFFQFF	TGTGCCAGCAGCTTAGGGACATTTTTCCAGTTCTTC
TRBJ2-3	-	-	TRBV5-1	CASSLAAMGGSTDTQYF	TGCGCCAGCAGCTTAGCGGCCATGGGAGGAAGCACAGATACGCAGTATTTT
TRBJ1-1	-	-	TRBV11-2	CASSLGRVRVNTEAFF	TGTGCCAGCAGCTTAGGACGGGTCCGGGTGAACACTGAAGCTTTCTTT
TRBJ2-3	-	TRBD1	TRBV28	CASSTPLSPGGTRTDTQYF	TGTGCCAGCAGTACCCCTTTATCTCCAGGGGGAACGCGCACAGATACGCAGTATTTT
TRBJ1-6	-	-	TRBV28	CASSPQDSHNSPLHF	TGTGCCAGCAGCCCCCAGGACAGCCATAATTCACCCCTCCACTTT
TRBJ2-2	-	-	TRBV6-4	CASSVQGGFTGELFF	TGTGCCAGCAGTGTCCAGGGGGGATTCACCGGGGAGCTGTTTTTT
TRBJ2-3	few	TRBD2	TRBV19	CASRGTSPDTQYF	TGTGCCAGTAGAGGGACTAGTCCTGATACGCAGTATTTT